These 18 T cell receptor beta chains share one sample of origin, sequenced in a study of radiation and T cells in renal cell carcinoma. Some clones are missing from TCRdb's copy, which holds only in-frame ones; the method was immunoSEQ multiplex PCR. This sample has roughly 80,000 clones, with approximately 82% found just once. Described time point: blood 4 weeks post-SBRT, at nephrectomy. As to treatment: 15 Gy SBRT to primary tumor, nephrectomy 4 weeks later. Sequencing used blood, obtained from a patient whose treatment included radiotherapy and nephrectomy. These receptors were taken from a woman in her sixties with renal cell carcinoma.

The gene calls are TRBV9 and TRBJ1-6; D remains unclear. Germline CDR1 is SGDLS and CDR2 is YYNGEE. The germline V and J ends were trimmed by 3 bases and 7 bases, with 20 bases remaining between them. The CDR3 runs to 17 residues. CDR3 residues: CASSAARKGVRNSPLHF. The CDR3 DNA reads TGTGCCAGCAGCGCGGCGCGAAAAGGAGTAAGGAATTCACCCCTCCACTTT.

The V gene is TRBV29-1, the J gene TRBJ2-1; TRBD2 matches at 13 bases. The CDR3 covers 13 residues. CDR1 and CDR2 from the germline V gene are SQVTM and ANQGSEA. J gave up 6 bases and V 7 bases, and 3 bases lay outside the gene matches. CDR3 sequence: CSGRTSGGNEQFF. CDR3 DNA: TGCAGCGGGCGGACTAGCGGGGGCAATGAGCAGTTCTTC.

V gene TRBV6-1 combines with J gene TRBJ1-4, with D possibly matching TRBD1 (6 bases). CDR1 MNHNS and CDR2 SASEGT come from the germline V gene. The length of the CDR3 is 15 residues. V was clipped by 7 bases and J by 6 bases, with 18 bases between them. CDR3: CASTLGGFSDEKLFF. The CDR3, as DNA: TGTGCCAGCACCTTAGGGGGGTTTTCCGATGAAAAACTGTTTTTT.

For the CDR3, the DNA is TGCGCCAGCAGCCCTGGGACACACAACACTGAAGCTTTCTTT. It translates to CASSPGTHNTEAFF. The genes are TRBV5-1 and TRBJ1-1; possibly TRBD1 for D (6 bases). Trimming stripped 4 bases from V and 2 bases from J, with 12 bases between. The CDR3 length is 14 residues. Looked up from germline, CDR1 is SGHRS and CDR2 is YFSETQ.

This clone has a handful of counts. This chain uses TRBV19 with TRBJ2-5; D is undetermined. The V gene's germline CDR1 is LNHDA and CDR2 SQIVND (reference sequence). The length of the CDR3 is 16 residues. Between the trimmed V and J ends, which lost 4 bases and 5 bases, there was a span of 20 bases. The CDR3 DNA is TGTGCCAGTAGTACAAGTACCTTAAGGCAAGGGGAGACCCAGTACTTC. Protein sequence: CASSTSTLRQGETQYF.

This clone was seen only a few times. The CDR3 is CASTPSSGEAFF. The CDR3 nucleotides read TGTGCCAGCACCCCTTCATCCGGTGAAGCTTTCTTT. V gene TRBV6-5 combines with J gene TRBJ1-1; D remains unclear. Germline lookup yields CDR1 MNHEY and CDR2 SVGAGI. CDR3 size: 12 residues. V dropped 7 bases and J dropped 7 bases, with 13 bases sitting between them.

This rearrangement joins TRBV6-1 to TRBJ1-5; tentatively, D is TRBD1 (5 bases). This CDR3 is 16 amino acids long. CDR1 is MNHNS, CDR2 SASEGT, per germline. Trimming pared 2 bases from V and 7 bases from J, leaving 18 bases between. CDR3 in DNA: TGTGCCAGCAGTGAATCCATCACAGGTACGGGGCAGCCCCAGCATTTT. This sequence encodes CASSESITGTGQPQHF.

The V gene is TRBV6-1, the J gene TRBJ1-2, with D hard to call. V dropped 3 bases and J dropped 1 base, with 9 bases sitting between them. CDR3 length: 14 amino acids. Germline loops: CDR1 MNHNS, CDR2 SASEGT. CDR3 protein: CASSDQAINYGYTF. CDR3 bases: TGTGCCAGCAGTGACCAAGCTATTAACTATGGCTACACCTTC.

V usage is TRBV2 and J usage is TRBJ1-6; D unclear. Trimming took 2 bases from V and 0 from J, leaving 5 bases between them. This CDR3 has 15 amino acids. Germline CDR1 SNHLY, CDR2 FYNNEI. CDR3 nucleotides: TGTGCCAGCAGTGAATCCAGCTCCTATAATTCACCCCTCCACTTT. It codes for CASSESSSYNSPLHF.

This rearrangement joins TRBV27 to TRBJ2-4; D might be TRBD1 or TRBD2, each matching 6 bases. This CDR3 contains 16 residues. With 4 bases removed from V and 1 base from J, the gap between germline ends came to 14 bases. Germline V gene lookup returns CDR1 MNHEY and CDR2 SMNVEV (reference sequence). In DNA, the CDR3 is TGTGCCAGCAGTTGGGGGGCCGAGGTCGCCAAAAACATTCAGTACTTC. The encoded protein is CASSWGAEVAKNIQYF.

This clone was recorded only once. The rearrangement joins TRBV9 to TRBJ1-2; the D gene is possibly TRBD1 (5 bases). The V gene lost 0 bases and the J gene lost 1 base, with 16 bases spanning the gap. The CDR3 is made up of 17 amino acids. From germline, CDR1 is SGDLS and CDR2 YYNGEE. The CDR3 is CASSVGGPGAINYGYTF. The CDR3 nucleotides read TGTGCCAGCAGCGTAGGCGGGCCCGGGGCCATTAACTATGGCTACACCTTC.

The genes are TRBV5-1 and TRBJ2-3; D assignment may be TRBD1 or TRBD2 (6 bases each). This CDR3 is built from 17 residues. V gave up 0 bases and J gave up 2 bases, with 16 bases separating them. Germline V gives CDR1 SGHRS, CDR2 YFSETQ. CDR3: CASSLGVAGGYTDTQYF. For the CDR3, the DNA is TGCGCCAGCAGCTTGGGTGTGGCCGGGGGCTACACAGATACGCAGTATTTT.

This sequence joins TRBV19 and TRBJ2-2; possible D gene TRBD2, 6 bases. CDR1 is LNHDA and CDR2 is SQIVND in the germline V gene (reference sequence). This CDR3 is 16 amino acids long. Trimming took off 5 bases at V and 0 bases at J, with 13 bases between the two ends. CDR3 loop: CASSSEGVTNTGELFF. CDR3 sequence (DNA): TGTGCCAGTAGTTCGGAGGGTGTTACGAACACCGGGGAGCTGTTTTTT.

The V call is TRBV6-1, the J call TRBJ2-1; maybe TRBD1 (6 bases). The CDR3 runs to 16 residues. With 4 bases removed from V and 5 bases from J, the gap between germline ends came to 18 bases. CDR1 is MNHNS and CDR2 is SASEGT in the germline V gene. The CDR3 loop is CASSGQGPKNHNEQFF. Written as DNA, the CDR3 is TGTGCCAGCAGTGGGCAGGGGCCCAAGAACCACAATGAGCAGTTCTTC.

CDR3 amino acids: CASSQGPLSGNTIYF. CDR3 nucleotide sequence: TGTGCCAGCAGTCAGGGGCCCCTCTCTGGAAACACCATATATTTT. V usage is TRBV6-6 and J usage is TRBJ1-3; TRBD1 is a possible D gene (6 bases). The CDR3 runs to 15 residues. V was clipped by 5 bases and J by 0 bases, with 11 bases between them. Germline-derived CDR1 and CDR2 are MNHNY and SVGAGI (reference sequence).

The chain joins TRBV9 to TRBJ2-1; D is uncertain. Germline V gene lookup returns CDR1 SGDLS and CDR2 YYNGEE. V shed 0 bases and J shed 4 bases, with 8 bases lying between them. The CDR3 is made up of 14 amino acids. The CDR3, as DNA: TGTGCCAGCAGCGTAGATGAGCCGTACAATGAGCAGTTCTTC. Amino acid sequence: CASSVDEPYNEQFF.

The sample holds one count of this clone. CDR3 sequence: CASSLDTGELFF. Here the CDR3 DNA reads TGTGCCAGCAGCTTAGACACCGGGGAGCTGTTTTTT. The chain has TRBV7-9 and TRBJ2-2; D is uncertain. CDR1 SEHNR and CDR2 FQNEAQ come from the germline V gene (reference sequence). The germline V and J ends were trimmed by 1 base and 3 bases, with 0 bases remaining between them. This CDR3 has 12 amino acids.

This clone was detected only once. The J gene is TRBJ1-1, the V gene TRBV6-1; D perhaps matches TRBD1 (6 bases). The ends were cut back, 3 bases at V and 3 bases at J, with 14 bases in the middle. This CDR3 contains 15 residues. Per germline, CDR1 MNHNS and CDR2 SASEGT. The CDR3 DNA sequence: TGTGCCAGCAGTGAGTTTCACAGGGCGGACACTGAAGCTTTCTTT. Protein product: CASSEFHRADTEAFF.